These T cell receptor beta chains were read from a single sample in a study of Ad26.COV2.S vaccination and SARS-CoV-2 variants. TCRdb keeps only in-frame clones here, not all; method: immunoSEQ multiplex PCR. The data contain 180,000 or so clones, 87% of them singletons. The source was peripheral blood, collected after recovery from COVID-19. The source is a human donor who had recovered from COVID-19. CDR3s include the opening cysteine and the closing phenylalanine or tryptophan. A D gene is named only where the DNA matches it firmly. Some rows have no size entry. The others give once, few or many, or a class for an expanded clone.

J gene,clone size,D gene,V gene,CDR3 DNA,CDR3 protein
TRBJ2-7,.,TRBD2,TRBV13,TGTGCCAGCAGCACACAAAGGACTAGCGGGAGTTACGAGCAGTACTTC,CASSTQRTSGSYEQYF
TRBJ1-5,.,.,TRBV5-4,TGTGCCAGCAGCTTGAACAATCAGCCCCAGCATTTT,CASSLNNQPQHF
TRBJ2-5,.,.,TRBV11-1,TGTGCCAGCATCCAGGACTTGCAAGAGACCCAGTACTTC,CASIQDLQETQYF
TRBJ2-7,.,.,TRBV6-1,TGTGCCAGCAGTGAAGAGGGAGGGGGCTTAAGTGAGCAGTACTTC,CASSEEGGGLSEQYF
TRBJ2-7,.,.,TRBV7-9,TGTGCCAGCAGCTTAGCGATTGTCGGACACTACGAGCAGTACTTC,CASSLAIVGHYEQYF
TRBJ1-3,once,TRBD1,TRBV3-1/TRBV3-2,TGTGCCAGCAGCCCGACAGGGAAAACTGGAAACACCATATATTTT,CASSPTGKTGNTIYF
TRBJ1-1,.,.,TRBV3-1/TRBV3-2,TGTGCCAGCAGCCTAGGGGAATACACTGAAGCTTTCTTT,CASSLGEYTEAFF
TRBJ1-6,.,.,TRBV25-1,TGTGCCAGCAGGATGGGGGCCGTGGGGGTCGATTCACCCCTCCACTTT,CASRMGAVGVDSPLHF
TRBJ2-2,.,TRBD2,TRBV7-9,TGTGCCAGCAGGCCCGTTCCAGCGGGACTGCTTACCGGGGAGCTGTTTTTT,CASRPVPAGLLTGELFF
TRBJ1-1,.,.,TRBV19,TGTGCCAGGTACGAGGCAGACACTGAAGCTTTCTTT,CARYEADTEAFF
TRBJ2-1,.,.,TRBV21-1,TGTGCCAGCAGCAAATATCGACAGGGGTCCTACAATGAGCAGTTCTTC,CASSKYRQGSYNEQFF
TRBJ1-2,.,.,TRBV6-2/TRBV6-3,TGTGCCAGCAGTTACGTACCTAACTATGGCTACACCTTC,CASSYVPNYGYTF
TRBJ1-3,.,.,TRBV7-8,TGTGCCAGCAGCCTCAGCGGAGCCTCTGGAAACACCATATATTTT,CASSLSGASGNTIYF
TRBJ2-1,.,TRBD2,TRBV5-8,TGTGCCAGCAGCTTACTACCTGAGACTAGCGGGTACAATGAGCAGTTCTTC,CASSLLPETSGYNEQFF
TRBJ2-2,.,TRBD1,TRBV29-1,TGCAGCGTTTCTGGACAGGTCCGGCCCGGGGAGCTGTTTTTT,CSVSGQVRPGELFF
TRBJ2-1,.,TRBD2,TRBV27,TGTGCCAGCAGTTACCATTTGTCTGGACTAGCGGGGCCAGATGAGCAGTTCTTC,CASSYHLSGLAGPDEQFF
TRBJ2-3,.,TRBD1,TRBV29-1,TGCAGCGTTTCTGAGACAGGGTTAACAGATACGCAGTATTTT,CSVSETGLTDTQYF
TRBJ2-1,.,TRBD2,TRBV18,TGTGCCAGCTCATCCGGGACTAGCGGGAGGGCCCTGCGTAATGAGCAGTTCTTC,CASSSGTSGRALRNEQFF
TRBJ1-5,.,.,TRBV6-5,TGTGCCAGCAGTTCCGCCGGGGGTCGGCATACACAGCATTTT,CASSSAGGRHTQHF
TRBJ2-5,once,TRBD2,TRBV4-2,TGTGCCAGCAGCCAAAACCCCCTAGCGGGGGGGCCAGAGACCCAGTACTTC,CASSQNPLAGGPETQYF
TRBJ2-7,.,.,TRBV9,TGTGCCAGCAGCGAGCTCGGGACTCCTAACTACGAGCAGTACTTC,CASSELGTPNYEQYF
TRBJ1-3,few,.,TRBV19,TGTGCCAGTAGCCTCATCCTCCTTGGAAACACCATATATTTT,CASSLILLGNTIYF
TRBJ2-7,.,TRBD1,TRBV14,TGTGCCAGCAGCCCACACGGGACAGGGACCTACGAGCAGTACTTC,CASSPHGTGTYEQYF
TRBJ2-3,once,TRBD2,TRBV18,TGTGCCAGCTCACCACCGATGAGGACTAGCGGGACTAGCACAGATACGCAGTATTTT,CASSPPMRTSGTSTDTQYF
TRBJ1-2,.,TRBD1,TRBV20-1,TGCAGTGCGGAACAGGGGGGCGGCTACACCTTC,CSAEQGGGYTF
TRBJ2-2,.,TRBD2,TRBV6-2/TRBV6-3,TGTGCCAGCAGTTACTCGACTAGCGGGGGCTTCGCGGAGCTGTTTTTT,CASSYSTSGGFAELFF
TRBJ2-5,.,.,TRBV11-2,TGTGCCAGCAGCTTAGCTTTTCGAGGGGTTAAAGAGACCCAGTACTTC,CASSLAFRGVKETQYF
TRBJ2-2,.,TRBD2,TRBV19,TGTGCCAGTAGCAAGGGACTAGCGGGGGGCTGGACCGGGGAGCTGTTTTTT,CASSKGLAGGWTGELFF
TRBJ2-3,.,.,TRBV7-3,TGTGCCAGCAGCTTTTGGGCCCACACAGATACGCAGTATTTT,CASSFWAHTDTQYF
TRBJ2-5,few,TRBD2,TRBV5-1,TGCGCCAGCAGCCCTGGACTAAGCGGGGGCCAAAACCAAGAGACCCAGTACTTC,CASSPGLSGGQNQETQYF
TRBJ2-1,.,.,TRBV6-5,TGTGCCAGCAGTTACTCTATGGGCAATGAGCAGTTCTTC,CASSYSMGNEQFF
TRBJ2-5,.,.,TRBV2,TGTGCCAGCTCCAAGGGGGAGACCCAGTACTTC,CASSKGETQYF
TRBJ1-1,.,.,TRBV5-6,TGTGCCAGCAGTCCGGACACCCTCACCCAGAACACTGAAGCTTTCTTT,CASSPDTLTQNTEAFF